The rows below give T cell receptor beta chains drawn from one sample of a study of radiotherapy plus CTLA-4 blockade in lung cancer. TCRdb's copy holds only in-frame clones and misses some; the assay was immunoSEQ multiplex PCR. In the table there are about 24,000 clones, 70% to 75% of which are singletons. Sequencing used peripheral blood, obtained from a patient treated with radiotherapy plus ipilimumab. The receptor set was obtained from a human donor with non-small cell lung cancer whose response to radiotherapy plus ipilimumab could not be evaluated. Both conserved end residues are part of each CDR3. The D gene is left open where the match is weak. The size of a clone is reported for some rows only, either as once, few or many, or as a class for expanded clones.

>TRBJ2-2|.|TRBD1|TRBV6-6
CASNLDRVDTGELFF
TGTGCCAGCAATTTGGACAGGGTGGACACCGGGGAGCTGTTTTTT
>TRBJ2-2|.|TRBD2|TRBV27
CASSSKRERGTGELFF
TGTGCCAGCAGTTCCAAGCGGGAGAGGGGGACCGGGGAGCTGTTTTTT
>TRBJ2-7|.|.|TRBV5-1
CASSQMREYEQYF
TGCGCCAGCAGCCAAATGAGGGAGTACGAGCAGTACTTC
>TRBJ1-6|.|.|TRBV28
CASSSPQGRSTPLHF
TGTGCCAGCAGCTCCCCTCAGGGCAGGTCGACACCCCTCCACTTT
>TRBJ2-1|.|TRBD1|TRBV5-4
CASSLDRGIVNEQFF
TGTGCCAGCAGCTTGGACAGGGGTATAGTAAATGAGCAGTTCTTC
>TRBJ2-2|.|TRBD2|TRBV19
CASSALAGSRGAVF
TGTGCCAGTAGTGCGCTAGCGGGAAGCCGGGGAGCTGTTTTT
>TRBJ1-4|.|.|TRBV10-2
CASRRYGEADEKLFF
TGCGCCAGCAGACGATACGGGGAAGCGGATGAAAAACTGTTTTTT
>TRBJ1-1|.|.|TRBV29-1
CSVERGGVGTEAFF
TGCAGCGTTGAACGGGGAGGGGTCGGCACTGAAGCTTTCTTT
>TRBJ2-3|.|TRBD2|TRBV5-5
CASSQRLAGPYPTDTQYF
TGTGCCAGCAGCCAAAGACTAGCGGGGCCTTACCCCACAGATACGCAGTATTTT
>TRBJ2-5|.|.|TRBV7-9
CASTYGTGQETQYF
TGTGCCAGCACCTACGGTACAGGGCAAGAGACCCAGTACTTC
>TRBJ2-7|.|TRBD1|TRBV7-9
CASSSLRRQGPYEQYF
TGTGCCAGCAGCTCGCTGCGGAGACAGGGGCCCTACGAGCAGTACTTC
>TRBJ1-5|few|TRBD1|TRBV27
CASSPLDRASSLPQHF
TGTGCCAGTAGTCCTTTGGACAGGGCCTCAAGTTTGCCCCAGCATTTT
>TRBJ1-1|.|TRBD1|TRBV5-4
CASRAGTGQNTEAFF
TGTGCCAGCAGGGCCGGGACAGGCCAGAACACTGAAGCTTTCTTT
>TRBJ2-3|.|.|TRBV28
CASSLETSPTDTQYF
TGTGCCAGCAGTTTAGAAACTAGCCCCACAGATACGCAGTATTTT
>TRBJ2-3|once|TRBD2|TRBV30
CASDLAGLSQAQYF
TGTGCCTCCGACTTAGCGGGACTTAGCCAGGCGCAGTATTTT
>TRBJ2-4|few|.|TRBV4-1
CASSQVALAKNIQYF
TGCGCCAGCAGCCAAGTGGCCCTAGCCAAAAACATTCAGTACTTC
>TRBJ2-5|.|TRBD1|TRBV4-1
CASSPSGTDQETQYF
TGCGCCAGCAGCCCCTCTGGGACAGACCAAGAGACCCAGTACTTC
>TRBJ1-3|.|.|TRBV9
CASSAVPMDSSSGNTIYF
TGTGCCAGCAGCGCTGTACCGATGGACAGTAGCTCTGGAAACACCATATATTTT
>TRBJ1-5|few|.|TRBV19
CATNAFHTGILHQPQHF
TGTGCCACCAATGCCTTTCATACAGGGATACTGCATCAGCCCCAGCATTTT
>TRBJ1-3|.|.|TRBV4-3
CASSQGTRPGSGNTIYF
TGCGCCAGCAGCCAGGGGACACGGCCGGGCTCTGGAAACACCATATATTTT
>TRBJ1-1|few|.|TRBV19
CASPREIMNTEAFF
TGTGCCAGTCCTAGAGAGATCATGAACACTGAAGCTTTCTTT
>TRBJ1-3|few|.|TRBV6-6
CASHFAGSGNTIYF
TGTGCCAGCCACTTTGCCGGCTCTGGAAACACCATATATTTT
>TRBJ1-4|.|TRBD1|TRBV15
CATSSYGTGIGEKLFF
TGTGCCACCAGCAGCTACGGGACAGGGATTGGCGAAAAACTGTTTTTT
>TRBJ2-1|.|TRBD2|TRBV9
CASSVGRGTSRYNEQFF
TGTGCCAGCAGCGTAGGAAGGGGGACTAGCCGCTACAATGAGCAGTTCTTC
>TRBJ2-3|.|.|TRBV6-1
CASSVTTYTDTQYF
TGTGCCAGCAGTGTGACTACTTACACAGATACGCAGTATTTT
>TRBJ1-4|.|.|TRBV7-3
CASSRGAGEKLFF
TGTGCCAGCAGCCGTGGGGCAGGGGAAAAACTGTTTTTT
>TRBJ1-3|few|.|TRBV7-2
CASSYDIFSGNTIYF
TGTGCCAGCAGCTATGACATTTTCTCTGGAAACACCATATATTTT
>TRBJ2-5|.|TRBD1|TRBV5-1
CASSLAGTGEETQYF
TGCGCCAGCAGCTTGGCCGGGACAGGGGAAGAGACCCAGTACTTC